The 21 T cell receptor beta chains presented below share a single source sample, sequenced in a study of T cells in Graves' hyperthyroidism and ophthalmopathy. Authors of the study amplified TCR beta CDR3 regions from RNA transcripts. Primed by the HTBI set, a first-round RT-PCR was run on the TCR CDR3. Using its own MiXCR run on the multiplex PCR reads, TCRdb lists one record per CDR3 protein. The data contain some 500,000 distinct CDR3 sequences, approximately 15% of them singletons. Sequenced input: blood. The receptors shown here come from a woman aged 18-29 years with Graves' hyperthyroidism.

In its sample, this clonotype was seen a few times. The chain recombines TRBV20-1 with TRBJ2-3; 8 bases are shared with TRBD1. The germline gives CDR1 DFQATT, CDR2 SNEGSKA (reference sequence). V shed 5 bases, J shed 3 bases, and the junction held 4 bases outside the gene matches. The CDR3 is 13 amino acids. CDR3 sequence reads: CSALTGGTDTQYF. CDR3 bases: TGCAGTGCTCTTACAGGGGGTACAGATACGCAGTATTTT.

This clonotype appeared many times. The chain recombines TRBV28 with TRBJ1-2; no clear D gene. The CDR3 spans 15 residues. V lost 2 bases, J lost 4 bases, and 14 bases lay in between. The germline CDR1 and CDR2 sequences are MDHEN and SYDVKM. CDR3 sequence reads: CASSLRRGTLYGYTF. The CDR3 DNA reads as TGTGCCAGCAGTTTACGACGGGGAACGCTCTATGGCTACACCTTC.

The rearrangement links TRBV7-8 to TRBJ2-7; TRBD1 is a possible D gene (7 bases). The CDR3 runs 14 residues. V gave up 3 bases and J gave up 5 bases, with 14 bases separating them. Germline lookup yields CDR1 SGHVS and CDR2 FQNEAQ. The CDR3 region is CASSLGGGTDEQYV. CDR3 coding DNA: TGTGCCAGCAGCTTGGGAGGAGGGACAGACGAGCAGTACGTC.

Ten or more counts support this clonotype. CDR3 sequence: CASRGTGEQYV. CDR3 DNA: TGTGCCAGCAGGGGGACGGGAGAGCAGTACGTC. The rearrangement joins TRBV2 to TRBJ2-7; D tentatively reads TRBD1 or TRBD2 (5 bases each). The V end lost 6 bases, the J end lost 7 bases, and 10 bases lay between the germline ends. The germline V gene encodes CDR1 SNHLY and CDR2 FYNNEI. The CDR3 loop spans 11 amino acids.

This clonotype was counted many times. The CDR3 spells CASSFGPGQGANNEQFF. DNA for the CDR3: TGTGCCAGCAGTTTTGGGCCAGGCCAGGGGGCGAACAATGAGCAGTTCTTC. This chain joins TRBV12-3 or TRBV12-4 and TRBJ2-1; TRBD1 matches 8 bases. V shed 3 bases and J 5 bases; nucleotides not matched to a gene: 12. CDR3 length equals 17 residues.

This clonotype occurred many times. The chain is built from TRBV29-1 and TRBJ2-1; weak D call: TRBD2 (6 bases). Trimming shortened V by 6 bases and J by 4 bases, and 7 bases separated the two germline ends. CDR1 and CDR2 (germline): SQVTM, ANQGSEA. The CDR3 is made up of 11 amino acids. The CDR3 region has the DNA TGCAGCGTCGGGAGATACAATGAGCAGTTCTTC. Translating it yields CSVGRYNEQFF.

This clonotype has only a few counts. The chain carries TRBV30 and TRBJ2-7; 8 nucleotides agree with TRBD1. Unmatched junction bases numbered 6, after V lost 1 base and J lost 4 bases. The CDR3 covers 14 residues. From germline, CDR1 is GTSNPN and CDR2 SVGIG (reference sequence). CDR3 coding DNA: TGTGCCTGGAGTGCAGACAGGGGTGGGTACGAGCAGTACTTC. It is translated as CAWSADRGGYEQYF.

The sample holds many counts of this clonotype. The gene calls are TRBV27 and TRBJ2-3; possible D gene TRBD1, 6 bases. The CDR3 consists of 14 residues. Germline V gene lookup returns CDR1 MNHEY and CDR2 SMNVEV (reference sequence). Trimming pared 5 bases from V and 2 bases from J, leaving 11 bases between. The CDR3 DNA reads TGTGCCAGCAGTATGCAGGGGCACACAGATACGCAGTATTTT. This encodes CASSMQGHTDTQYF.

This clonotype has a count of ten or more. This rearrangement joins TRBV6-1 to TRBJ2-1, with a possible D match to TRBD2 (6 bases). Deletions cut 5 bases from V and 4 bases from J, with 18 bases between. The germline gives CDR1 MNHNS, CDR2 SASEGT. The CDR3 is made up of 16 amino acids. The CDR3 region has the DNA TGTGCCAGCAGTTCGGGACTCCAGAAACCTTACAATGAGCAGTTCTTC. Amino acids: CASSSGLQKPYNEQFF.

This clonotype was detected ten times or more. The chain employs TRBV5-1 and TRBJ2-5; tentative D call: TRBD1 (5 bases). V lost 1 base and J lost 1, with 14 bases in between. The CDR3 runs to 16 residues. Per the germline V gene, CDR1 is SGHRS and CDR2 is YFSETQ. Here the CDR3 reads CASSLLGATLQETQYF. DNA for the CDR3: TGCGCCAGCAGCTTGCTTGGGGCGACTCTCCAAGAGACCCAGTACTTC.

As for this clonotype: The junction departs from germline at one end; a sequencing error may be responsible. This sequence joins TRBV7-3 and TRBJ2-1; D is tentatively TRBD1 or TRBD2 (5 bases each). The CDR3 has 16 residues. Germline V CDR1 and CDR2: SGHTA, FQGTGA. In DNA, the CDR3 is TGTGCCGGCAGCCCAAGCCGGGACGGCCCATACAATGAGCAGTTCTTC. Its translation is CAGSPSRDGPYNEQFF.

The rearrangement links TRBV19 to TRBJ1-1, with a weak D call TRBD1 (6 bases). The CDR3 sequence is 17 residues long. Trimming cost V 5 bases and J 0 bases, with 19 bases left between them. Germline loops: CDR1 LNHDA, CDR2 SQIVND (reference sequence). In DNA form, the CDR3 reads TGTGCCAGTAGTCTAGCCTACAGGGCGGGGGTGAACACTGAAGCTTTCTTT. Amino acid sequence: CASSLAYRAGVNTEAFF.

The V call is TRBV28, the J call TRBJ2-7, with D tentatively TRBD1 (6 bases). Looked up from germline, CDR1 is MDHEN and CDR2 is SYDVKM. V was trimmed by 8 bases and J by 3 bases, leaving 17 bases between them. This CDR3 spans 14 amino acids. CDR3 sequence reads: CASSPGQKIYEQYF. Here the CDR3 DNA reads TGTGCCAGCTCCCCGGGACAAAAAATCTACGAGCAGTACTTC.

This clonotype has just a few counts. Relative to the germline gene, one junction end is altered; a read error may explain this. The chain is built from TRBV20-1 and TRBJ1-4; perhaps TRBD1 as D (5 bases). CDR1 and CDR2 (germline): DFQATT, SNEGSKA (reference sequence). The CDR3 is 13 amino acids. The CDR3 loop reads CSALQVTNEKLLF. Here the CDR3 DNA reads TGCAGTGCCTTACAGGTCACTAATGAAAAACTGCTTTTT.

This clonotype was seen only a few times. The J gene is TRBJ2-3, the V gene TRBV7-9; the D call may be TRBD1 or TRBD2 (5 bases each). Germline assignment: CDR1 SEHNR and CDR2 FQNEAQ (reference sequence). The CDR3 consists of 16 residues. Between the trimmed V and J ends, which lost 5 bases and 4 bases, there was a span of 19 bases. The CDR3 DNA reads TGTGCCAGCAGCAGGAGAGGGGTCGCAAGCTCAGATACGCAGTATTTT. It translates to CASSRRGVASSDTQYF.

The CDR3 spells CASSYGTNMNTEAFF. Written as DNA, the CDR3 is TGTGCCAGCAGTTACGGCACAAACATGAACACTGAAGCTTTCTTT. The V gene is TRBV6-6, the J gene TRBJ1-1; no clear D gene. The CDR3 is 15 amino acids. Germline V gene data show CDR1 as MNHNY and CDR2 as SVGAGI (reference sequence). V was cut by 2 bases and J by 0 bases, with 10 bases left in between.

This clonotype was counted at least ten times. This chain links TRBV6-2 or TRBV6-3 with TRBJ2-1, with TRBD2 matching 10 bases. J gave up 7 bases and V 5 bases, and 5 bases lay outside the gene matches. This CDR3 region has 14 residues. Germline-derived CDR1 and CDR2 are MNHEY and SVGEGT. As DNA, the CDR3 is TGTGCCAGCAGTCCTAGCGGGAGAGTAAATGAGCAGTTCTTC. Its translation: CASSPSGRVNEQFF.

The chain has TRBV5-1 and TRBJ2-7; 7 bases are shared with TRBD1. Germline CDR1 SGHRS, CDR2 YFSETQ. The trim removed 4 bases at V and 3 bases at J, leaving 7 bases unmatched. The CDR3 spans 14 residues. CDR3 residues: CASSLIGDSYEQYF. CDR3 bases: TGCGCCAGCAGCCTTATCGGGGACAGCTACGAGCAGTACTTC.

The chain combines TRBV19 with TRBJ2-7; D gene ambiguous. From germline, CDR1 is LNHDA and CDR2 SQIVND (reference sequence). This CDR3 has 16 amino acids. V was cut by 1 base and J by 3 bases, with 16 bases left in between. The DNA of the CDR3 is TGTGCCAGTAGTATAGTTACAGCTTCGGGTGGCTACGAGCAGTACTTC. Residues: CASSIVTASGGYEQYF. The entire variable domain, with the rest obtained from reference TRBV19 and TRBJ2-7, is as follows: DGGITQSPKYLFRKEGQNVTLSCEQNLNHDAMYWYRQDPGQGLRLIYYSQIVNDFQKGDIAEGYSVSREKKESFPLTVTSAQKNPTAFYLCASSIVTASGGYEQYFGPGTRLTVT.

This clonotype was detected ten times or more. The chain joins TRBV9 to TRBJ1-1; TRBD1 is a possible D gene (6 bases). The CDR3 loop spans 17 amino acids. Trimming removed 2 bases from V and 0 bases from J, with 17 bases in between. Germline lookup yields CDR1 SGDLS and CDR2 YYNGEE. The CDR3 reads CASSVDPGGQLNTEAFF. The CDR3 DNA follows: TGTGCCAGCAGCGTTGACCCCGGTGGACAGTTGAACACTGAAGCTTTCTTT. Drawing the rest from reference TRBV9 and TRBJ1-1, the complete variable domain is DSGVTQTPKHLITATGQRVTLRCSPRSGDLSVYWYQQSLDQGLQFLIQYYNGEERAKGNILERFSAQQFPDLHSELNLSSLELGDSALYFCASSVDPGGQLNTEAFFGQGTRLTVV.

This chain connects TRBV24-1 to TRBJ2-1; 14 bases are a match to TRBD2. CDR3 length equals 17 residues. Trimming at V came to 7 bases and at J to 6 bases, leaving 10 bases not matched to a gene. Per the germline V gene, CDR1 is KGHDR and CDR2 is SFDVKD. The CDR3 nucleotides are TGTGCCACCAGCGGGCCACCCGGGACTAGCGGGAGCAATGAGCAGTTCTTC. Translating it yields CATSGPPGTSGSNEQFF.